This T cell receptor (beta chain) was identified in a study of CXCR3-negative and CXCR3-positive naive CD8 T cells. The CDR3 consists of 16 residues. CDR1 and CDR2 (germline): MNHNS, SASEGT. As concerns this clonotype: What it binds is unknown.

Study-level results: Memory CD8+ cells showed much lower diversity, while both naive subsets were comparably high. TRB CDR3s of CXCR3-positive naive cells were more hydrophobic than those of CXCR3-negative naive cells.

The libraries of TRB cDNA were prepared using 5' RACE with UMI labels. TCRdb re-called the 5' RACE reads and gives one entry per CDR3 protein, without DNA. The repertoire table contains over 100,000 distinct CDR3 sequences. This TCR was sampled from a human donor in good health. Some clones in this sample may be carry-over from other donors' samples. The J gene is TRBJ1-1, the V gene TRBV6-1; TCRdb returns TRBD1, unconfirmable since there is no DNA. Sequencing was carried out using naive CXCR3+ CD8+ T cells from blood. Subset of the sample: CD45RO-CCR7+CD27+CD95- naive CD8+ T cells expressing CXCR3 (TNR3+). The CDR3 region is CASSGGQGVGGTEAFF.